This TCR beta chain was retrieved from a study of CD8 T cells in ankylosing spondylitis (dated 2017 in TCRdb). Turning to the overall study: The study set out to find disease-linked TCR variants by profiling T cell receptor beta repertoires in ankylosing spondylitis patients and healthy donors. In total, the full study cohort was made up of over a hundred healthy donors and approximately 24 ankylosing spondylitis patients. Peripheral blood was sampled, and synovial fluid was also collected from ankylosing spondylitis patients. What the authors observed across the whole study: Some TCR beta motif variants had previously been reported in synovial fluid and blood of reactive arthritis patients, which suggested common disease-initiation mechanisms. The disease-linked clones were reported to be significantly enriched in matched synovial fluid samples from ankylosing spondylitis patients. In peripheral blood, the disease-linked clones were found at relatively low frequencies and had a CD8+ phenotype. A TCR beta motif made up of several highly homologous amino acid variants appeared to be characteristic of blood from ankylosing spondylitis patients.

This sample was sequenced with an Illumina HiSeq 2500. Quantitative 5'-RACE with molecular barcodes was used to prepare TCR beta libraries. The paper's processing steps were these. To identify disease-linked TCR variants, a new computational method was used, one built on a probabilistic model of VDJ rearrangement. TCRdb itself trimmed the public reads at Q25 with fastp, ran MiXCR and retained productive beta chains. Here each entry gathers all rows of one CDR3 protein and keeps the most common genes and DNA. These V and J calls derive from TCRdb rather than the authors' analysis. This sample is represented by about 440,000 distinct CDR3 sequences; roughly 18% of them were singletons. Approximately 0.93% of the sample is held by the ten biggest clonotypes. With respect to this clonotype: Its antigen specificity is not known. No quality values exist for individual bases; no much larger clone is one base distant.

At the junction V is shortened by 2 bases and J by 4 bases; bases outside the gene matches: 9. CDR1 and CDR2, looked up from the germline V gene, are MNHEY and SVGAGI. Reading from cysteine to phenylalanine, the CDR3 counts 18 amino acids. Only the CDR3 portion is preserved as DNA: 54 bases, with reading frame beginning at the first base. The specimen sequenced was blood, either unsorted or a sorted T cell fraction (not recorded which). This clonotype was sampled from a male donor with ankylosing spondylitis. The chain joins TRBV6-5 to TRBJ1-4; TRBD1 matches 11 bases in the middle. The CDR3 reads CASSYPRDRGGSNEKLFF. The DNA reads TGTGCCAGCAGTTACCCCCGGGACAGGGGGGGGAGTAATGAAAAACTGTTTTTT.